The clone carrying this TCR beta chain was seen just once. Source study methods: Estimated nucleated cell counts came from reference gene primer amplification. Assay: immunoSEQ multiplex PCR; the TCRdb copy retains only in-frame clones and omits some. V, J and clone size reflect that table, while D and trimming were determined from the DNA. The table has roughly 80,000 clones, more than 60% seen once; the top ten hold about 16%. This CDR3 contains 19 residues. The V gene end was trimmed by 2 bases and the J gene end by 2 bases; junction bases not matched to a gene: 14. Germline CDR1 is SGHRS and CDR2 is YFSETQ. The data are from a study of blood T cell repertoires in COVID-19. The wider study: T cells, B-cell-depleted T cells, or PBMCs supplied cDNA or gDNA.

This receptor was obtained from a human donor in a cohort sampled during active COVID-19. Sequences were obtained from peripheral blood. The chain uses TRBV5-1 and TRBJ2-3; 10 bases agree with TRBD2. The CDR3 DNA reads as TGCGCCAGCAGCTTTCCCTGGCTAGCGGGAGATGTGTCCACAGATACGCAGTATTTT. Amino acids: CASSFPWLAGDVSTDTQYF.